These 30 T cell receptor beta chains came from one sample sequenced in a study of CD8 T cells in ankylosing spondylitis. TCRdb re-analysed the 5' RACE reads in MiXCR, keeping a single row per CDR3 protein. The repertoire has around 150,000 distinct CDR3 sequences, about 16% of them found once; the top ten carry 7.8%. The sequenced material came from blood, either unsorted or a sorted T cell fraction (not recorded which). The receptors were sampled from a male donor with ankylosing spondylitis or in good health (not recorded which).

The chain employs TRBV19 and TRBJ2-1, with TRBD2 matching 7 bases. The CDR3 contains 15 residues. The germline CDR1 and CDR2 sequences are LNHDA and SQIVND (reference sequence). V was pared by 3 bases and J by 4 bases, with 6 bases of the junction left unmatched. CDR3 nucleotides: TGTGCCAGTAGTATGGCCAGCGGGAATTACAATGAGCAGTTCTTC. Translated: CASSMASGNYNEQFF.

This clonotype was detected ten times or more. J is TRBJ2-5 and V is TRBV20-1; 7 bases fit TRBD1. Germline V gene lookup returns CDR1 DFQATT and CDR2 SNEGSKA (reference sequence). The CDR3 has 17 residues. Trimming took 6 bases from V and 2 from J; bases not matched to a gene: 18. CDR3 sequence (DNA): TGCAGTGCGTCTCGACAGGGAAGGGTAATTGGGCAAGAGACCCAGTACTTC. Amino acid sequence: CSASRQGRVIGQETQYF.

This clonotype was counted ten times or more. The rearrangement joins TRBV5-1 to TRBJ1-1; D may be TRBD1 (5 bases). The CDR3 consists of 14 residues. Germline V gene lookup returns CDR1 SGHRS and CDR2 YFSETQ. V lost 0 bases and J 3 bases, leaving 9 bases between the germline ends. CDR3 loop: CASSLASRDTEAFF. In nucleotides, the CDR3 is TGCGCCAGCAGCTTGGCATCCAGGGACACTGAAGCTTTCTTT.

In this sample, this clonotype turned up many times. The genes are TRBV5-1 and TRBJ1-1; 9 bases match TRBD1. Germline V CDR1 and CDR2: SGHRS, YFSETQ. This CDR3 is 16 amino acids long. With V trimmed by 3 bases and J by 4 bases, 10 bases remained unmatched. The CDR3 is CASSSPRDRGGTEAFF. The CDR3 nucleotides read TGCGCCAGCAGCTCCCCCCGCGACAGGGGGGGCACTGAAGCTTTCTTT.

This clonotype has only a few counts. The genes are TRBV29-1 and TRBJ1-3; TRBD1 might be the D (5 bases). This CDR3 is 14 amino acids long. V lost 5 bases, J lost 2 bases, and 13 bases lay in between. Germline V gene sequence: CDR1 SQVTM, CDR2 ANQGSEA. In DNA, the CDR3 is TGCAGCGTTATTCCCGGGGGTGCTGGAAACACCATATATTTT. This codes for CSVIPGGAGNTIYF.

This clonotype was detected ten times or more. The J gene is TRBJ1-3, the V gene TRBV20-1, with D possibly matching TRBD1 (5 bases). The CDR3 runs to 14 residues. From germline, CDR1 is DFQATT and CDR2 SNEGSKA (reference sequence). V was clipped by 3 bases and J by 1 base, with 10 bases between them. This chain's CDR3 is CSASLGVSGNTIYF. CDR3 in DNA: TGCAGTGCTAGTTTGGGGGTGTCTGGAAACACCATATATTTT.

The table lists this clonotype with many counts. The chain links TRBV5-1 to TRBJ2-7, with unresolved D. Trimming stripped 4 bases from V and 5 bases from J, with 10 bases between. The CDR3 runs to 12 residues. Germline CDR1 and CDR2: SGHRS and YFSETQ. The CDR3 DNA sequence: TGCGCCAGCAGCCGGAGCGACCACGAGCAGTACTTC. Translated, it gives CASSRSDHEQYF.

This clonotype was detected a few times. The chain uses TRBV25-1 and TRBJ1-1; 8 bases are a match to TRBD1. The CDR3 covers 11 residues. V shed 11 bases, J shed 7 bases, and the junction held 6 bases outside the gene matches. Germline-derived CDR1 and CDR2 are MGHDK and SYGVNS. The CDR3: CAAGQGDEAFF. CDR3 DNA: TGTGCCGCCGGACAGGGTGATGAAGCTTTCTTT.

The V gene is TRBV11-3, the J gene TRBJ2-1, with 10 bases lining up with TRBD2. The CDR3 spans 16 residues. Germline V gives CDR1 SGHNT, CDR2 YENEEA. J was trimmed by 9 bases and V by 4 bases; bases with no gene match: 12. The CDR3: CASSSARSGRGAEQFF. CDR3 DNA: TGTGCCAGCAGCTCAGCCCGAAGCGGGAGGGGGGCTGAGCAGTTCTTC.

This clonotype was observed many times. The V gene is TRBV12-3 or TRBV12-4, the J gene TRBJ1-1; a weak D match, TRBD1 (5 bases). Trimming cost V 7 bases and J 4 bases, with 19 bases left between them. This CDR3 spans 15 amino acids. CDR3 sequence reads: CASTNQDNPSTEAFF. The CDR3 bases are TGTGCCAGCACCAACCAGGACAACCCGAGCACTGAAGCTTTCTTT.

This clonotype was observed a few times. V usage is TRBV27 and J usage is TRBJ2-7; tentative D call: TRBD1 (6 bases). The germline V and J ends were trimmed by 4 bases and 2 bases, with 15 bases remaining between them. The CDR3 runs to 15 residues. Germline V CDR1 and CDR2: MNHEY, SMNVEV (reference sequence). CDR3 in amino acids: CASSSSTGDPYEQYF. The CDR3 DNA follows: TGTGCCAGCAGTTCGTCGACAGGAGACCCCTACGAGCAGTACTTC.

This clonotype was detected once. This chain connects TRBV7-9 to TRBJ2-4; TRBD1 agrees at 8 bases. Germline lookup yields CDR1 SEHNR and CDR2 FQNEAQ (reference sequence). This CDR3 spans 14 amino acids. V shed 5 bases and J 4 bases; nucleotides not matched to a gene: 4. CDR3 amino acids: CASSVGQGKNIQYF. The CDR3 coding sequence is TGTGCCAGCAGCGTAGGACAGGGAAAAAACATTCAGTACTTC. Based on the CDR3 plus reference TRBV7-9 and TRBJ2-4, the full variable domain is DTGVSQNPRHKITKRGQNVTFRCDPISEHNRLYWYRQTLGQGPEFLTYFQNEAQLEKSRLLSDRFSAERPKGSFSTLEIQRTEQGDSAMYLCASSVGQGKNIQYFGAGTRLSVL.

This clonotype has ten or more counts. The rearrangement uses TRBV20-1 and TRBJ2-1; the D gene is possibly TRBD1 (6 bases). CDR3 length equals 12 residues. Germline CDR1 and CDR2: DFQATT and SNEGSKA (reference sequence). Between the trimmed V and J ends, which lost 3 bases and 6 bases, there was a span of 9 bases. The CDR3 DNA follows: TGCAGTGCTAGCGGGACAACCAATGAGCAGTTCTTC. Protein product: CSASGTTNEQFF.

This clonotype was seen at least ten times. This chain connects TRBV5-1 to TRBJ2-1; the match to TRBD2 covers 7 bases. Germline values: CDR1 SGHRS, CDR2 YFSETQ. V dropped 4 bases and J dropped 5; count of bases not matched to a gene: 18. This CDR3 contains 18 residues. CDR3 sequence: CASSTGLPTLLTDNEQFF. The CDR3 nucleotides are TGCGCCAGCAGCACGGGACTACCTACCCTGCTTACCGACAATGAGCAGTTCTTC. Together with reference TRBV5-1 and TRBJ2-1, the CDR3 gives the full variable domain: KAGVTQTPRYLIKTRGQQVTLSCSPISGHRSVSWYQQTPGQGLQFLFEYFSETQRNKGNFPGRFSGRQFSNSRSEMNVSTLELGDSALYLCASSTGLPTLLTDNEQFFGPGTRLTVL.

The J gene is TRBJ1-2, the V gene TRBV20-1; 8 bases agree with TRBD1. This CDR3 region has 15 residues. The germline V gene encodes CDR1 DFQATT and CDR2 SNEGSKA (reference sequence). V trimming: 4 bases; J trimming: 2 bases; junction bases outside the gene matches: 9. This chain's CDR3 is CSATIATGANYGYTF. CDR3 bases: TGCAGTGCTACAATCGCGACAGGGGCCAACTATGGCTACACCTTC.

The chain combines TRBV24-1 with TRBJ2-3; 11 nucleotides agree with TRBD2. The CDR3 spans 15 residues. V lost 7 bases and J lost 7; bases outside the gene matches: 9. Germline values: CDR1 KGHDR, CDR2 SFDVKD. The CDR3 here is CATSLAGGPTNTQYF. The CDR3 nucleotides read TGTGCCACCAGCCTAGCGGGAGGACCCACGAATACGCAGTATTTT.

The table lists this clonotype with many counts. The genes are TRBV5-1 and TRBJ1-4; D is unclear. This CDR3 region has 14 residues. With 4 bases removed from V and 7 bases from J, the gap between germline ends came to 14 bases. Looked up from germline, CDR1 is SGHRS and CDR2 is YFSETQ. The CDR3 nucleotides are TGCGCCAGCAGCCGAGTCCGGGAGACTGAAAAACTGTTTTTT. Its protein is CASSRVRETEKLFF.

This clonotype has ten or more counts. This chain joins TRBV12-3 or TRBV12-4 and TRBJ2-7; D perhaps matches TRBD2 (6 bases). This CDR3 spans 15 amino acids. V was shortened by 2 bases and J by 0 bases, with 11 bases between the two germline ends. For the CDR3, the DNA is TGTGCCAGCAGTTTATCGGCGGGGAGCTCCTACGAGCAGTACTTC. Translation gives CASSLSAGSSYEQYF.

This clonotype was observed a handful of times. The chain joins TRBV7-2 to TRBJ2-1; no definite D call. Germline V gives CDR1 SGHTA, CDR2 FQGNSA. Trimming took off 6 bases at V and 5 bases at J, with 32 bases between the two ends. The CDR3 loop spans 20 amino acids. CDR3 residues: CASSSRQVLPSPHPHNEQFF. The DNA of the CDR3 is TGTGCCAGCAGTTCGCGGCAGGTCCTGCCTAGTCCCCATCCCCACAATGAGCAGTTCTTC.

Ten or more counts support this clonotype. This chain joins TRBV3-1 and TRBJ2-7; D ambiguous. V was pared by 4 bases and J by 3 bases, with 13 bases between. The CDR3 extends over 14 amino acids. Germline CDR1 reads LGHDT; CDR2 reads YNNKEL (reference sequence). CDR3 in DNA: TGTGCCAGCAGCCGCGCGGCTCAGCGCTACGAGCAGTACTTC. Its translation: CASSRAAQRYEQYF.

This clonotype was seen at least ten times. The rearrangement joins TRBV20-1 to TRBJ2-7, with 11 bases identical to TRBD1. The germline CDR1 and CDR2 sequences are DFQATT and SNEGSKA (reference sequence). With V trimmed by 6 bases and J by 4 bases, 5 bases remained unmatched. This CDR3 is 13 amino acids long. The CDR3 spells CSATDRGPYEQYF. Written as DNA, the CDR3 is TGCAGTGCGACGGACAGGGGGCCTTACGAGCAGTACTTC.

This clonotype was detected ten times or more. J is TRBJ2-1 and V is TRBV5-1; D gene ambiguous. V was trimmed by 7 bases and J by 8 bases, leaving 13 bases between them. In germline, CDR1 is SGHRS, CDR2 YFSETQ. CDR3 length equals 12 residues. The CDR3 is CASRWSADEQFF. CDR3 nucleotide sequence: TGCGCCAGCCGCTGGTCGGCGGATGAGCAGTTCTTC.

This clonotype was recorded at least ten times. This sequence joins TRBV20-1 and TRBJ2-2; D may be TRBD2 (6 bases). In germline, CDR1 is DFQATT, CDR2 SNEGSKA (reference sequence). This CDR3 is built from 13 residues. V lost 6 bases, J lost 5 bases, and 13 bases lay in between. The CDR3: CSAGDFQTGELFF. In DNA form, the CDR3 reads TGCAGTGCGGGGGACTTTCAGACCGGGGAGCTGTTTTTT.

The chain employs TRBV4-2 and TRBJ2-1, with D unresolved. The V and J ends lost 5 bases and 8 bases respectively, with 13 bases between them. CDR1 is LGHNA and CDR2 is YNFKEQ in the germline V gene. This CDR3 is 13 amino acids long. The CDR3 DNA sequence: TGTGCCAGCAGCTCGGAAGGAATGGATGAGCAGTTCTTC. This gives the protein CASSSEGMDEQFF.

The chain carries TRBV6-2 or TRBV6-3 and TRBJ2-5; the match to TRBD2 covers 7 bases. CDR1 MNHEY and CDR2 SVGEGT come from the germline V gene. CDR3 length equals 13 residues. The trim removed 5 bases at V and 5 bases at J, leaving 5 bases unmatched. The chain's CDR3 is CASSPTSKETQYF. In DNA, the CDR3 is TGTGCCAGCAGTCCGACTAGCAAGGAGACCCAGTACTTC.

The chain combines TRBV7-2 with TRBJ1-2; possibly TRBD1 for D (5 bases). Germline V gene sequence: CDR1 SGHTA, CDR2 FQGNSA. This CDR3 comprises 14 residues. V lost 5 bases to trimming and J lost 2 bases, with 12 bases between them. The CDR3 region has the DNA TGTGCCAGCAGCGGGGGACGGTTAAACTATGGCTACACCTTC. Residues: CASSGGRLNYGYTF.

This clonotype was seen only a few times. This sequence joins TRBV29-1 and TRBJ2-3; TRBD2 agrees at 7 bases. Germline lookup yields CDR1 SQVTM and CDR2 ANQGSEA. The CDR3 runs to 14 residues. J lost 0 bases, V lost 7 bases, and 7 bases had no gene match. The CDR3 is CSALAEYSTDTQYF. The CDR3 coding sequence is TGCAGCGCTCTAGCGGAGTACAGCACAGATACGCAGTATTTT.

DNA for the CDR3: TGCAGTGCTAGACAGGGGGTCACCGGGGAGCTGTTTTTT. It specifies CSARQGVTGELFF. The chain uses TRBV20-1 and TRBJ2-2, with 7 bases fitting TRBD1. Trimming took 2 bases from V and 4 from J; bases not matched to a gene: 1. Germline V CDR1 and CDR2: DFQATT, SNEGSKA (reference sequence). The CDR3 covers 13 residues.

This clonotype was seen repeatedly, ten times or more. V usage is TRBV29-1 and J usage is TRBJ1-1, with D hard to call. Germline CDR1 is SQVTM and CDR2 is ANQGSEA. Trimming took off 7 bases at V and 5 bases at J, with 14 bases between the two ends. The CDR3 runs to 12 residues. The DNA of the CDR3 is TGCAGCGCTGTCACATGGGGAACTGAAGCTTTCTTT. Encoded protein: CSAVTWGTEAFF. Filled out from reference TRBV29-1 and TRBJ1-1, the complete variable domain reads SAVISQKPSRDICQRGTSLTIQCQVDSQVTMMFWYRQQPGQSLTLIATANQGSEATYESGFVIDKFPISRPNLTFSTLTVSNMSPEDSSIYLCSAVTWGTEAFFGQGTRLTVV.

The rearrangement links TRBV20-1 to TRBJ1-5, with D unresolved. This CDR3 has 12 residues. V lost 7 bases and J 2 bases, leaving 9 bases between the germline ends. The germline V gene encodes CDR1 DFQATT and CDR2 SNEGSKA (reference sequence). DNA for the CDR3: TGCAGTGTCCGCCCTGGCAATCAGCCCCAGCATTTT. Translation: CSVRPGNQPQHF.